The subject of this entry is one TCR beta chain. It lacks a known antigen. No much larger clone is present one base from it, and per-base qualities are unavailable. Separate from the roughly 660-subject first cohort, the validation cohort of about 120 subjects was the group to which the donors belonged. This record belongs to a study of cytomegalovirus exposure and HLA in healthy donors (dated by TCRdb to 2016 to 2017). Regarding the research as a whole: A later analysis indicated that the roughly 130 validation repertoires were generated on the platform also employed for the 720 or so repertoires of the first cohort. To predict cytomegalovirus infection status, the study combined high-throughput TCR immunosequencing, statistical association of individual TCRs with disease status, and machine learning. The study was designed to test whether signatures of past pathogen exposure could be identified by cataloging public T cell receptors. Besides the first cohort of around 670 subjects, a separate validation cohort made up of 95 to 150 different subjects was used. Broader findings and caveats from the paper: Most TCR sequences were observed very rarely across donors, whereas some public TCRs were present in many individuals. In a later analysis, TCRs clustered in the first cohort were found to also tend to co-occur in the roughly 130 validation repertoires, with about 94% of cluster scores above 0. The classifier was reported to diagnose cytomegalovirus status with high specificity and sensitivity in both the original cohort and the validation cohort. A few of the identified cytomegalovirus-associated TCR beta chains were confirmed in vitro to be specific for cytomegalovirus antigens. The validation cohort had no HLA typing available for a later analysis, so co-occurrence within that cohort was assessed over all 120 or so repertoires. The study listed around 160 TCR beta chains as associated with cytomegalovirus. The authors suggested that the approach could potentially be generalized to other disease states and immunological phenotypes.

The protocol used for the library was the immunoSEQ multiplex PCR assay. In the authors' own workflow: A statistical classification framework was built for diagnosing cytomegalovirus status from the catalog of TCR beta chain sequences. This immuneACCESS table, as held by TCRdb, lists in-frame sequences with V and J called but not all clones. Of the missing ones, under half trace to an unresolved V gene in checked studies; the others have no known cause. For V, J and clone size, that table is used; D and trimming come from the DNA. Present in this sample are around 160,000 clones, more than 75% of which were seen just once. The ten largest clones add up to 3% of the sample. Compared with germline, V lacks 5 bases and J lacks 8 bases; bases without a gene match: 8. The CDR3 runs 14 residues from the cysteine to the phenylalanine. CDR3 DNA only is kept here, 42 bases in frame from base 1. Reading the germline V gene gives CDR1 SGHTA and CDR2 FQGNSA.

This sequence was found in a young man in good health and CMV-seronegative. What was sequenced was PBMCs. The chain uses TRBV7-2 and TRBJ1-3; 8 of the junction bases match TRBD1. The nucleotide sequence is TGTGCCAGCAGCCCCAGGACAGGGTCGGACACCATATATTTT. It translates to CASSPRTGSDTIYF.